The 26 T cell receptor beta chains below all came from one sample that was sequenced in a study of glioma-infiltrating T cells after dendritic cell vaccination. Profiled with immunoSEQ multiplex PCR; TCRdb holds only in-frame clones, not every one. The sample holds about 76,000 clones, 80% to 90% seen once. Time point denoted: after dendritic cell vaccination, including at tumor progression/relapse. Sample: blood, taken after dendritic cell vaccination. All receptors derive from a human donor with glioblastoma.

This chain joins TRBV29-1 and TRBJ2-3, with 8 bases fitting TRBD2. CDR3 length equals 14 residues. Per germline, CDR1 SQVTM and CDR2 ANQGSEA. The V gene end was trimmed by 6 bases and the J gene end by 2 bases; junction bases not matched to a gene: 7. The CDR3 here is CSVKAGALTDTQYF. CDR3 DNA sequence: TGCAGCGTAAAAGCGGGGGCCCTCACAGATACGCAGTATTTT.

The CDR3 DNA reads TGTGCCATCAGTCGGGTACCGGGACAAACTATCTCCTACGAGCAGTACTTC. Residues: CAISRVPGQTISYEQYF. V and J are TRBV10-3 and TRBJ2-7, with a tentative D call TRBD1 (6 bases). The V end was cut by 5 bases, the J end by 0 bases, with 20 bases between. Germline V gives CDR1 ENHRY, CDR2 SYGVKD. The CDR3 spans 17 residues.

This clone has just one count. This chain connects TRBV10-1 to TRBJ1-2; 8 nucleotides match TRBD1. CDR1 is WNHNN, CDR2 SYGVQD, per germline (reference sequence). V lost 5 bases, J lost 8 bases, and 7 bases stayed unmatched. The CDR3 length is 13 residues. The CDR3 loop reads CASSPLAGGGYTF. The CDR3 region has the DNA TGCGCCAGCAGTCCATTGGCAGGGGGCGGCTACACCTTC.

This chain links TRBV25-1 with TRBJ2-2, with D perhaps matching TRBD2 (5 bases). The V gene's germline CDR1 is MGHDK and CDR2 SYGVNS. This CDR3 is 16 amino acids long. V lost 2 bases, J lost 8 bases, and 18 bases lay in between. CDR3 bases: TGTGCCAGCAGTGAAAGAGCGAGGGCCTTATGGGGGGAGCTGTTTTTT. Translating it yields CASSERARALWGELFF.

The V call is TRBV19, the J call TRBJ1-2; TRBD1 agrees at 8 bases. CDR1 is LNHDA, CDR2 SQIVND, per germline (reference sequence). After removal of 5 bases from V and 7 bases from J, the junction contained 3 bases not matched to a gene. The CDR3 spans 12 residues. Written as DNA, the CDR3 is TGTGCCAGTAGTGCACAGGGGGGTGGCTACACCTTC. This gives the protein CASSAQGGGYTF.

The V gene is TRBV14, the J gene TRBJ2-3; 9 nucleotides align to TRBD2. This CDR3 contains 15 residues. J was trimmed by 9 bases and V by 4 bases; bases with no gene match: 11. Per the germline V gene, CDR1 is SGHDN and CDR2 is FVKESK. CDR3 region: CASSRASGMGGTQYF. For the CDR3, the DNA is TGTGCCAGCAGCCGGGCTAGCGGGATGGGAGGGACGCAGTATTTT.

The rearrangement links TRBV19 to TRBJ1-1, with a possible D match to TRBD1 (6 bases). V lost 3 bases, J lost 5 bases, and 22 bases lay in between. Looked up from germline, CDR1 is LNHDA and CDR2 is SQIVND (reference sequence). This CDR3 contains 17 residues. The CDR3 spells CASSMRGRIWDGTEAFF. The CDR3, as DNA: TGTGCCAGTAGTATGCGGGGGCGGATATGGGACGGGACTGAAGCTTTCTTT.

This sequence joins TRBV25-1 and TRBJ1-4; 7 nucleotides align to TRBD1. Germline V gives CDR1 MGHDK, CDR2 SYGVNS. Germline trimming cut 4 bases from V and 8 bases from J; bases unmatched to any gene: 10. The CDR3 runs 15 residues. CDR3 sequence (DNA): TGTGCCAGCAGTGCGTGGGGACAGACTTTGGAAAAACTGTTTTTT. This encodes CASSAWGQTLEKLFF.

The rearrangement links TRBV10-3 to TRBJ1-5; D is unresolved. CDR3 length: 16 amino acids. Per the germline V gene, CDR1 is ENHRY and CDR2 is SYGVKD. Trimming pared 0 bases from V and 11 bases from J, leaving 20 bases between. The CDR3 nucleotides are TGTGCCATCAGTGAGTCGACGCGGGCACACTTTAGGGCCCAGCATTTT. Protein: CAISESTRAHFRAQHF.

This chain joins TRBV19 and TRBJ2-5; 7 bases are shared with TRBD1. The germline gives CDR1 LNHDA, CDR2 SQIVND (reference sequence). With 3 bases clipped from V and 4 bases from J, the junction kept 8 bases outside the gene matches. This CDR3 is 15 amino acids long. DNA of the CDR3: TGTGCCAGTAGTATGACAGGGCCAGGTCCAGAGACCCAGTACTTC. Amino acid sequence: CASSMTGPGPETQYF.

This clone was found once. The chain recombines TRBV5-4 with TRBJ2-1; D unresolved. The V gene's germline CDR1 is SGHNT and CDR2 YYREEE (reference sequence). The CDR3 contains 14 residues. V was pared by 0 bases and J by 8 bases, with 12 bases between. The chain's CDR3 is CASSLGALLDEQFF. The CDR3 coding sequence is TGTGCCAGCAGCTTGGGGGCCCTCCTCGATGAGCAGTTCTTC.

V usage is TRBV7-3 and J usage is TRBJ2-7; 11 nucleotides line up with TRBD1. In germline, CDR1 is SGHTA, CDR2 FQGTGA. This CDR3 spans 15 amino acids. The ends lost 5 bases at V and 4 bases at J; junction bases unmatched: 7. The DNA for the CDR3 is TGTGCCAGCAGCGTCGGGACAGGGGGATTTTACGAGCAGTACTTC. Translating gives CASSVGTGGFYEQYF. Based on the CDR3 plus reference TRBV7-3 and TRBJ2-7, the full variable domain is GAGVSQTPSNKVTEKGKYVELRCDPISGHTALYWYRQSLGQGPEFLIYFQGTGAADDSGLPNDRFFAVRPEGSVSTLKIQRTERGDSAVYLCASSVGTGGFYEQYFGPGTRLTVT.

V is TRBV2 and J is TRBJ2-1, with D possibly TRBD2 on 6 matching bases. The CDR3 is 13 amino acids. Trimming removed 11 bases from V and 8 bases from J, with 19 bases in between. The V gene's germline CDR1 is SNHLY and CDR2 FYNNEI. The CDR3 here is CAVSTSRLHEQFF. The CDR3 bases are TGTGCCGTATCGACTAGTAGGTTGCATGAGCAGTTCTTC.

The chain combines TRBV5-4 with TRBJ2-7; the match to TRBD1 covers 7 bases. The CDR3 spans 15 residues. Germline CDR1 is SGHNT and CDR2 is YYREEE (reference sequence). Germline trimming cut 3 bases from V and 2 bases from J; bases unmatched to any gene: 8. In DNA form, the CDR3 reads TGTGCCAGCAGCTCCCAAGGGGGCCTAACCTACGAGCAGTACTTC. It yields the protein CASSSQGGLTYEQYF. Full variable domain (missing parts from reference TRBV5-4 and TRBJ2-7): ETGVTQSPTHLIKTRGQQVTLRCSSQSGHNTVSWYQQALGQGPQFIFQYYREEENGRGNFPPRFSGLQFPNYSSELNVNALELDDSALYLCASSSQGGLTYEQYFGPGTRLTVT.

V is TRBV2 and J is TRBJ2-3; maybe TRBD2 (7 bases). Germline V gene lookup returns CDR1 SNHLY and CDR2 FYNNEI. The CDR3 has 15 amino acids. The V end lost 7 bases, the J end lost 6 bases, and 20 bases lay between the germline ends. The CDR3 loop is CASTGGWGGPDTQYF. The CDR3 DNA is TGTGCCAGCACGGGGGGTTGGGGGGGCCCTGATACGCAGTATTTT.

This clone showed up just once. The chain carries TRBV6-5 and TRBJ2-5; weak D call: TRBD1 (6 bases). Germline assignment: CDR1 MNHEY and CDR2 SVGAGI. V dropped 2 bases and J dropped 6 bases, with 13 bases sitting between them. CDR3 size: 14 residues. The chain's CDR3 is CASSYLGQGKTQYF. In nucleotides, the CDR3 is TGTGCCAGCAGTTACCTGGGCCAGGGGAAGACCCAGTACTTC.

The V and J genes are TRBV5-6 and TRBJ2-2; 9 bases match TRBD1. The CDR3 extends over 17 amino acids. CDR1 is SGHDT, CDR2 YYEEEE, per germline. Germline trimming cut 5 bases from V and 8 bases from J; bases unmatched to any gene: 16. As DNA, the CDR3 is TGTGCCAGCAGGACCCTCAACCTACAGGGGGCGGAGGGGGAGCTGTTTTTT. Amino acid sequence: CASRTLNLQGAEGELFF. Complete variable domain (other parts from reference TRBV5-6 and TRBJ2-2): DAGVTQSPTHLIKTRGQQVTLRCSPKSGHDTVSWYQQALGQGPQFIFQYYEEEERQRGNFPDRFSGHQFPNYSSELNVNALLLGDSALYLCASRTLNLQGAEGELFFGEGSRLTVL.

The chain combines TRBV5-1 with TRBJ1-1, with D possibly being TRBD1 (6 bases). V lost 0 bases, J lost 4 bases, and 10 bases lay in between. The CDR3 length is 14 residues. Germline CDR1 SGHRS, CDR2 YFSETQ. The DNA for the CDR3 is TGCGCCAGCAGCTTGGTGGGGGCGCCCACTGAAGCTTTCTTT. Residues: CASSLVGAPTEAFF.

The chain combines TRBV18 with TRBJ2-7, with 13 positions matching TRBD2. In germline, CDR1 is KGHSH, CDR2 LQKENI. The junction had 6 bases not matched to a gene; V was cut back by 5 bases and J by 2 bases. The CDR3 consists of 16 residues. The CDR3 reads CASSSRTSGGAYEQYF. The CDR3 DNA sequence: TGTGCCAGCTCATCGAGGACTAGCGGGGGTGCCTACGAGCAGTACTTC.

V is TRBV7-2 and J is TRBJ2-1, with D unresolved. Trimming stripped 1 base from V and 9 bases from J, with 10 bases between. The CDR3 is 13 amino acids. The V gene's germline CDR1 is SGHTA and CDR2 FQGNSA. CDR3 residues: CASSLGSRSEQFF. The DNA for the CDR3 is TGTGCCAGCAGCTTAGGTAGCCGGAGTGAGCAGTTCTTC.

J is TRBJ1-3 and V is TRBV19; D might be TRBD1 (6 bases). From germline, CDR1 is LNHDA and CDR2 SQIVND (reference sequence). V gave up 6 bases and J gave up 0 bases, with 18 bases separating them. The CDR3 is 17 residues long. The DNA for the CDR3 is TGTGCCAGTAGCACCCTACCTGGGGGCCCCTCTGGAAACACCATATATTTT. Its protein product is CASSTLPGGPSGNTIYF. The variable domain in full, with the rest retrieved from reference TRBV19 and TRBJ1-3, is DGGITQSPKYLFRKEGQNVTLSCEQNLNHDAMYWYRQDPGQGLRLIYYSQIVNDFQKGDIAEGYSVSREKKESFPLTVTSAQKNPTAFYLCASSTLPGGPSGNTIYFGEGSWLTVV.

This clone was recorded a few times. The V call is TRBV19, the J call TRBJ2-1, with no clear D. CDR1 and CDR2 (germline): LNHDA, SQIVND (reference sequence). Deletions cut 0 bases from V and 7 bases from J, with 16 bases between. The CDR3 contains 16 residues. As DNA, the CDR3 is TGTGCCAGTAGTATAGATGAGCTGGGCTTTGGGAATGAGCAGTTCTTC. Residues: CASSIDELGFGNEQFF.

In DNA, the CDR3 is TGTGCCACTACAAAGCAGGGAGGCTACGAGCAGTACTTC. This codes for CATTKQGGYEQYF. The V gene is TRBV19, the J gene TRBJ2-7; D might be TRBD2 (6 bases). The germline V and J ends were trimmed by 10 bases and 3 bases, with 16 bases remaining between them. This CDR3 region has 13 residues. Germline V CDR1 and CDR2: LNHDA, SQIVND (reference sequence).

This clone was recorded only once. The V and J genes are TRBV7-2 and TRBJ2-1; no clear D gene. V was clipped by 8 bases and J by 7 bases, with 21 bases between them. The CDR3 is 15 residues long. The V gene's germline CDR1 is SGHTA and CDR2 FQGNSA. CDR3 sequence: CASPNPTAGPNEQFF. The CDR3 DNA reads TGTGCCAGCCCTAACCCTACCGCTGGTCCAAATGAGCAGTTCTTC.

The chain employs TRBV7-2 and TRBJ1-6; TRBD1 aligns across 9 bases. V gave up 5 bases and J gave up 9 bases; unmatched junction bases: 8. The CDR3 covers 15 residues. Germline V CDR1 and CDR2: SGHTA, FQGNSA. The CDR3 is CASSQGGQGLSPLHF. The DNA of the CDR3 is TGTGCCAGCAGCCAAGGAGGACAGGGGCTTTCACCCCTCCACTTT.

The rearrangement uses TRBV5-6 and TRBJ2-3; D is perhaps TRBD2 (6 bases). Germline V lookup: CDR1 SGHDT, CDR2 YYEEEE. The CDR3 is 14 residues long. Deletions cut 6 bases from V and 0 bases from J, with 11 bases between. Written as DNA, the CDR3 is TGTGCCAGCAAGGAGGGGTCTAGCACAGATACGCAGTATTTT. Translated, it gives CASKEGSSTDTQYF.